This is a list of T cell receptor beta chains from one sample in a study of blood T cell repertoires in COVID-19. Generated by immunoSEQ multiplex PCR, the TCRdb table keeps only in-frame clones and is missing some. Of some 250,000 clones in the sample, around 83% were seen once. The sequencing sample was made of peripheral blood. The receptors were sampled from a woman between 18 and 29 years old with acute or convalescent COVID-19. Both conserved end residues are part of each CDR3. A D gene is named only where the DNA matches it firmly. The size of a clone is reported for some rows only, either as once, few or many, or as a class for expanded clones.

clone size,J gene,CDR3 length,D gene,V gene,CDR3 DNA,CDR3 protein
-,TRBJ2-2,17,TRBD2,TRBV7-8,TGTGCCAGCCCCCAACCCAATAGCGGGAAACCCACCGGGGAGCTGTTTTTT,CASPQPNSGKPTGELFF
-,TRBJ2-1,17,TRBD2,TRBV27,TGTGCCAGCAGTCGACAGGGACTAGCGGGTTCCTACAATGAGCAGTTCTTC,CASSRQGLAGSYNEQFF
-,TRBJ1-1,14,TRBD1,TRBV6-1,TGTGCCAGCAGTGAACCAGGGGGTAACACTGAAGCTTTCTTT,CASSEPGGNTEAFF
-,TRBJ1-1,14,TRBD1,TRBV6-5,TGTGCCAGCAGTTACTCGATACAGGGGACTGAAGCTTTCTTT,CASSYSIQGTEAFF
-,TRBJ2-7,23,TRBD2,TRBV7-3,TGTGCCAGCAGCTTAACGGCAGGGGGCGCCTCCGGGACTAGCGGGAGACCTTTCAACGAGCAGTACTTC,CASSLTAGGASGTSGRPFNEQYF
-,TRBJ1-4,15,-,TRBV10-2,TGCGCCAGCAGTGAGCGGGAACTGTCTAATGAAAAACTGTTTTTT,CASSERELSNEKLFF
few,TRBJ1-4,13,-,TRBV6-6,TGTGCCAGCAGTGACAGTTCCTATGAAAAACTGTTTTTT,CASSDSSYEKLFF
-,TRBJ2-7,13,-,TRBV29-1,TGCAGCGTTGTGGAGTCCGGCTCCTACGAGCAGTACTTC,CSVVESGSYEQYF
-,TRBJ1-6,15,-,TRBV7-9,TGTGCCAGCAGCTTAGTCTCCCAGGGGAATTCACCCCTCCACTTT,CASSLVSQGNSPLHF
-,TRBJ1-2,13,TRBD1,TRBV30,TGTGCCTGGAGTGGGACAGGAGCCTATGGCTACACCTTC,CAWSGTGAYGYTF
-,TRBJ2-3,14,-,TRBV30,TGTGCCTGGAGGCGGGATTCCAACACAGATACGCAGTATTTT,CAWRRDSNTDTQYF